This T cell receptor (beta chain) was documented in a study of synovial regulatory T cells in juvenile arthritis. In the study overall: Five or six patients were on methotrexate and a few were untreated.

Study-wide findings and caveats: Synovial Tregs shared more CDR3 sequences with iaTregs than other blood Tregs. Compared with other blood Treg cells, inflammation-associated Treg cells had reduced TCR diversity. iaTreg TCR repertoires were largely private across patients and partially overlapped synovial Teff and blood CPL.

The CDR3 runs to 15 residues. DNA is not on record. Germline CDR1 is MNHNY and CDR2 is SVGAGI (reference sequence). Turning to this clone: What it binds is unknown.

HLA-DR+ Treg cells made up the iaTreg subset. Measured with immunoSEQ multiplex PCR; TCRdb has only the in-frame clones, and not every one. The sample has over 7,500 clones; the top ten hold about 1.5%. What was sequenced was Treg cells from blood. Described subset: HLA-DR+ inflammation-associated blood Treg cells. This sequence originates from a donor younger than 30 with juvenile idiopathic arthritis. The chain employs TRBV6-6 and TRBJ2-3; the TCRdb D gene call, TRBD1, has no DNA to confirm it. The CDR3 loop reads CASRQQGADTDTQYF.